The clone carrying this T cell receptor beta chain was recorded once. Clones were read by immunoSEQ multiplex PCR, and TCRdb kept only the in-frame ones, dropping some. Here the sample spans about 250,000 clones, roughly 85% being singletons. The data stem from a study of blood T cell repertoires in COVID-19. The wider study: Sources were T cells, B-cell-depleted T cells, or PBMCs; the material itself was cDNA or gDNA.

Germline V CDR1 and CDR2: MNHEY, SVGAGI. Trimming stripped 6 bases from V and 0 bases from J, with 8 bases between. The CDR3 totals 13 residues. The TCR was taken from a man aged 18 to 29 with active or convalescent COVID-19. The gene calls are TRBV6-5 and TRBJ1-2; unclear D gene. The sequenced material came from peripheral blood. The CDR3 loop reads CASSLLANYGYTF. CDR3 coding DNA: TGTGCCAGCAGCTTATTAGCTAACTATGGCTACACCTTC.